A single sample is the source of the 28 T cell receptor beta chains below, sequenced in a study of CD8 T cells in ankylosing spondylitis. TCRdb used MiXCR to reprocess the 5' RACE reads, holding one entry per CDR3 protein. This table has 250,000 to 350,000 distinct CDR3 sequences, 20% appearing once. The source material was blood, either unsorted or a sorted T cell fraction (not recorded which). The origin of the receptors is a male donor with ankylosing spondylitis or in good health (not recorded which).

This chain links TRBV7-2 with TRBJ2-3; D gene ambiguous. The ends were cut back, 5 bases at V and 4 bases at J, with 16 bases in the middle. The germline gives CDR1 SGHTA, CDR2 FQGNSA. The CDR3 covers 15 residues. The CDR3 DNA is TGTGCCAGCAGCCCCCGACACTTCCAATCAGATACGCAGTATTTT. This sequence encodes CASSPRHFQSDTQYF.

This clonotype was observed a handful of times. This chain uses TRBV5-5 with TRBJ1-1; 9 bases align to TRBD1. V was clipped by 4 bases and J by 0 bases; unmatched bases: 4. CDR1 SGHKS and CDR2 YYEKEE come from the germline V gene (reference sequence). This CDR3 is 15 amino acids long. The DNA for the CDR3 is TGTGCCAGCAGCCTGCGGGACAGGGTGAACACTGAAGCTTTCTTT. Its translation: CASSLRDRVNTEAFF.

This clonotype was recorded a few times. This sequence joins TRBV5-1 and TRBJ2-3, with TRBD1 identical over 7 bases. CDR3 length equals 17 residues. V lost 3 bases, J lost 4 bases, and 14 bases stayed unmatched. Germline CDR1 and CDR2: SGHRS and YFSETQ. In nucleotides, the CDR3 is TGCGCCAGCAGCTCGACTCTACAACAGGGGTCTTCAGATACGCAGTATTTT. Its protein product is CASSSTLQQGSSDTQYF.

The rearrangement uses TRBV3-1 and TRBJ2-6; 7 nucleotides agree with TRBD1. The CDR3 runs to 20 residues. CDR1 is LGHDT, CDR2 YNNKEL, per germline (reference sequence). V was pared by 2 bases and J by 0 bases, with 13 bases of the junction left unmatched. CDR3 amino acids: CASSQHRTGTVGSGANVLTF. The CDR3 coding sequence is TGTGCCAGCAGCCAACACCGAACCGGGACAGTCGGCTCTGGGGCCAACGTCCTGACTTTC. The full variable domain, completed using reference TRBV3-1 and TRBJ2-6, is DTAVSQTPKYLVTQMGNDKSIKCEQNLGHDTMYWYKQDSKKFLKIMFSYNNKELIINETVPNRFSPKSPDKAHLNLHINSLELGDSAVYFCASSQHRTGTVGSGANVLTFGAGSRLTVL.

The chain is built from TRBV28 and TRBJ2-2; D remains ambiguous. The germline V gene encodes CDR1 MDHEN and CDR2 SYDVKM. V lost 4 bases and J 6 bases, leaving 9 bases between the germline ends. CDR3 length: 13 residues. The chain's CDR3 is CASSSWEAGELFF. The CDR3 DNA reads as TGTGCCAGCAGTTCCTGGGAAGCCGGGGAGCTGTTTTTT.

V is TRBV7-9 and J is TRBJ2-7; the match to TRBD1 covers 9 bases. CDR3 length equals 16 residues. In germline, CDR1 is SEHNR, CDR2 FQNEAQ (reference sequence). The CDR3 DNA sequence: TGTGCCAGCAGCTTGATACAGGGGGCTCGGACCTACGGGCAGTACGTC. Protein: CASSLIQGARTYGQYV.

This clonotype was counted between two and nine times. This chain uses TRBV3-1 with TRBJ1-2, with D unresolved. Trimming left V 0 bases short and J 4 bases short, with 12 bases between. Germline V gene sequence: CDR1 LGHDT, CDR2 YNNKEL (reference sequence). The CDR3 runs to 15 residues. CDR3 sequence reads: CASSQDTGSGYGYTF. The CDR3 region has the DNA TGTGCCAGCAGCCAAGATACCGGGAGCGGCTATGGCTACACCTTC.

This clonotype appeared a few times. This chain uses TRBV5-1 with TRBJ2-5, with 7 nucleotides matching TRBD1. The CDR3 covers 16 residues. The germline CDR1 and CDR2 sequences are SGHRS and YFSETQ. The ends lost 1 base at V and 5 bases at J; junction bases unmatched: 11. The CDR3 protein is CASSLTRTGPRETQYF. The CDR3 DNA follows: TGCGCCAGCAGCTTGACACGGACAGGCCCTAGGGAGACCCAGTACTTC.

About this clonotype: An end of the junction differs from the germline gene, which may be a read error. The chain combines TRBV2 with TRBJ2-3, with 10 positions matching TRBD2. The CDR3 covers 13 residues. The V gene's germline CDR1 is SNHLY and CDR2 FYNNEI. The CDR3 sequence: CASSPEGTAGGPF. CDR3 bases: TGTGCCAGCAGCCCCGAAGGGACAGCGGGAGGGCCTTTT.

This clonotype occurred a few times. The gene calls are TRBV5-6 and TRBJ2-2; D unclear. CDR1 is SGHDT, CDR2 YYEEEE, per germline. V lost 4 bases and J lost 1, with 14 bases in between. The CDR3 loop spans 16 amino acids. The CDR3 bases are TGTGCCAGCAGCCCGGTGGGGTTAGAGAACACCGGGGAGCTGTTTTTT. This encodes CASSPVGLENTGELFF.

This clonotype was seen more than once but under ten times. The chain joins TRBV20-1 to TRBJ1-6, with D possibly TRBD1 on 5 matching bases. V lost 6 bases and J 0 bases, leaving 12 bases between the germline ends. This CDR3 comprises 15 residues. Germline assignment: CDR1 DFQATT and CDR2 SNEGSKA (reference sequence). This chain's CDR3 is CSARGVSSYNSPLHF. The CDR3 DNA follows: TGCAGTGCCCGGGGCGTAAGCTCCTATAATTCACCCCTCCACTTT.

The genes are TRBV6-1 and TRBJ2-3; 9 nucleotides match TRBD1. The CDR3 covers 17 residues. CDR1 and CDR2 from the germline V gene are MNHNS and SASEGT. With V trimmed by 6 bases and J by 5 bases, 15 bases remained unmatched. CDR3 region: CASSKAQGAGMGDTQYF. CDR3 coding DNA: TGTGCCAGCAGCAAGGCACAGGGGGCCGGAATGGGAGATACGCAGTATTTT.

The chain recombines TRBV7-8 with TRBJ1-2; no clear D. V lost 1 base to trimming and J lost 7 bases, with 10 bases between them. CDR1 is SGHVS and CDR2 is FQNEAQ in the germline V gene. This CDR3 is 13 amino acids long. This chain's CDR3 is CASSLEAASGYTF. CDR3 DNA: TGTGCCAGCAGCTTAGAGGCAGCTAGTGGCTACACCTTC.

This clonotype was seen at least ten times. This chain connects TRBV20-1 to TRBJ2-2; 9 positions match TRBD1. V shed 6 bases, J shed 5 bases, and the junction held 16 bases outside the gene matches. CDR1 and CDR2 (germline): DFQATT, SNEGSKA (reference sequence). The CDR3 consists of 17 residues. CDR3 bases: TGCAGTGCCCCGAAGTTTGTTGGGACAGGGACTACCGGGGAGCTGTTTTTT. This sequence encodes CSAPKFVGTGTTGELFF.

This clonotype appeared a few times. The CDR3 bases are TGCGCCAGCAGCGGGGGCGGGACATACAATGAGCAGTTCTTC. This sequence encodes CASSGGGTYNEQFF. The chain employs TRBV5-1 and TRBJ2-1, with D perhaps assigned TRBD1 or TRBD2 (6 bases each). This CDR3 spans 14 amino acids. Trimming removed 4 bases at V and 4 bases at J, with 12 bases between. In germline, CDR1 is SGHRS, CDR2 YFSETQ.

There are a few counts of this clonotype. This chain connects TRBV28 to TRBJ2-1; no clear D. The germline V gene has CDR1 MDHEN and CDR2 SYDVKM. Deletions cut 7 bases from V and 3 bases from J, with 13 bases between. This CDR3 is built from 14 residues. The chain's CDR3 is CASNNYDLYNEQFF. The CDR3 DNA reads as TGTGCCAGCAATAACTACGATCTCTACAATGAGCAGTTCTTC.

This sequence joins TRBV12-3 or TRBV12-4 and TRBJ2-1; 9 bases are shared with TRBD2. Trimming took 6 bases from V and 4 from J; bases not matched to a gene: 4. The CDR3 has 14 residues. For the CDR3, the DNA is TGTGCCAGCAGGCCGACTAGCGGATACAATGAGCAGTTCTTC. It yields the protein CASRPTSGYNEQFF.

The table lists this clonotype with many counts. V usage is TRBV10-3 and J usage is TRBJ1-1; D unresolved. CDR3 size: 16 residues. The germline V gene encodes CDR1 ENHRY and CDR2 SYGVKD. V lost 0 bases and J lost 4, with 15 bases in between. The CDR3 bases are TGTGCCATCAGTGAGTCAATAAGCCCGGCGGGCACTGAAGCTTTCTTT. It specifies CAISESISPAGTEAFF.

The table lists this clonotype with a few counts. The CDR3, as DNA: TGTGCCAGCAGCTCGCACAGGGGAGGCTACACCTTC. Residues: CASSSHRGGYTF. The chain carries TRBV11-2 and TRBJ1-2; 7 positions agree with TRBD1. Germline lookup yields CDR1 SGHAT and CDR2 FQNNGV. This CDR3 has 12 amino acids. The V segment lost 4 bases and the J segment 8 bases; nucleotides outside the gene matches: 4.

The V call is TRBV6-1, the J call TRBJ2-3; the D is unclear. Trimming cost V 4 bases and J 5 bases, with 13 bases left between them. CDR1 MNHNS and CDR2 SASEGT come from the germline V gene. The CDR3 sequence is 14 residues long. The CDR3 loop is CASSVRTAQDTQYF. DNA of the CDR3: TGTGCCAGCAGTGTTCGGACCGCTCAAGATACGCAGTATTTT.

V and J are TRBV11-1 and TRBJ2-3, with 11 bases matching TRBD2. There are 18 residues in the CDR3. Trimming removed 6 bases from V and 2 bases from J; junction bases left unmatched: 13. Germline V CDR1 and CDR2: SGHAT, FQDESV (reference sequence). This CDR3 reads CASRRYLLAGDSTDTQYF. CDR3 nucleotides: TGTGCCAGCAGACGCTACCTACTAGCGGGGGACTCCACAGATACGCAGTATTTT.

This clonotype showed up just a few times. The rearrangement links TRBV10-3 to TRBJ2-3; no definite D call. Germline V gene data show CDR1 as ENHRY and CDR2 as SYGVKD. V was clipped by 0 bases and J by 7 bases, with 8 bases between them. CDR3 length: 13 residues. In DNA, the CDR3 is TGTGCCATCAGTGAGTCCTCCTCGCATACGCAGTATTTT. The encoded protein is CAISESSSHTQYF.

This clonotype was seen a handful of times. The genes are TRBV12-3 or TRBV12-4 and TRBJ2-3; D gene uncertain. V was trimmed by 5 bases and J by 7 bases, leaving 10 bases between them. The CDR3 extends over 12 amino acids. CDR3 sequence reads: CASSATLNTQYF. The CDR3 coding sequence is TGTGCCAGCAGTGCGACATTAAATACGCAGTATTTT.

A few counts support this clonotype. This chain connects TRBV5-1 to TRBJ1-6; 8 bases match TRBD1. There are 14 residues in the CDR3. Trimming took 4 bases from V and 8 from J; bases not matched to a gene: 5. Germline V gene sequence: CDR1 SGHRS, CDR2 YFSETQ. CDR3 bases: TGCGCCAGCAGCGGAACAGGGGGTGATTCACCCCTCCACTTT. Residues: CASSGTGGDSPLHF.

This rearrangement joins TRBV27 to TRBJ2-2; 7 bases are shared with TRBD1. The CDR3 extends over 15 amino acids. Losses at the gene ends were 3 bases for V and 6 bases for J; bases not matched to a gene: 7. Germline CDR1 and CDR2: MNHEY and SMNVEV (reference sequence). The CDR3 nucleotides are TGTGCCAGCAGTTTTGGGCGACAGGGCGCCGGGGAGCTGTTTTTT. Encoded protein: CASSFGRQGAGELFF.

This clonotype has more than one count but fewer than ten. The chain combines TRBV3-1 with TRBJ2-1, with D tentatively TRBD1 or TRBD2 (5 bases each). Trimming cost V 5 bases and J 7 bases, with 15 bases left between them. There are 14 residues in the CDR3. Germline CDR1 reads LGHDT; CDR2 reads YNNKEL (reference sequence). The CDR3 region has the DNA TGTGCCAGCAGCTATTCCGGGACCTCGAATGAGCAGTTCTTC. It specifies CASSYSGTSNEQFF.

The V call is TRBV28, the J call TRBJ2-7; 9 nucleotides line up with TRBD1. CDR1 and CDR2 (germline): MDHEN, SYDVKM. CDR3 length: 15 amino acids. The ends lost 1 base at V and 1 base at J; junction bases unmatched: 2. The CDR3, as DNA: TGTGCCAGCAGTTTATCCGGGACAGGGTCCTACGAGCAGTACGTC. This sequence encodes CASSLSGTGSYEQYV.

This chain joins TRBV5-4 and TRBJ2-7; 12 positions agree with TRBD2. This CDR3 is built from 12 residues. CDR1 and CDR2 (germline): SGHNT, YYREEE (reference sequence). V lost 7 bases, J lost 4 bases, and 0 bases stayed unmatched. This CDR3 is CASGLAGYEQYV. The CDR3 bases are TGTGCCAGCGGACTAGCGGGATACGAGCAGTACGTC.